This TCR beta chain was observed in a study of T cells of healthy individuals. The CDR3 totals 16 residues. The V gene end was trimmed by 0 bases and the J gene end by 5 bases; junction bases not matched to a gene: 8. Germline V gene lookup returns CDR1 SGHTA and CDR2 FQGNSA. This clonotype was observed a few times. TCRdb fed the 5' RACE reads into MiXCR, producing one record per CDR3 protein. This sample has 90,000 to 100,000 distinct CDR3 sequences, with roughly a sixth found just once. The sequence came from a human donor in good health. The V call is TRBV7-2, the J call TRBJ2-5; TRBD1 agrees at 8 bases. In nucleotides, the CDR3 is TGTGCCAGCAGCTTAGCGAGGACAGGGACGGGGGAGACCCAGTACTTC. It translates to CASSLARTGTGETQYF.